A single sample gave rise to the 7 T cell receptor beta chains below, sequenced in a study of STAT3 mutations in large granular lymphocyte leukemia. Study results and caveats: Every T-cell large granular lymphocyte leukemia patient had at least one immunodominant TCR beta clonotype.

Assay: immunoSEQ multiplex PCR; the TCRdb copy retains only in-frame clones and omits some. The sample shows around 30,000 clones, about 86% of them seen only once. Antigens for these TCRs are unknown. Sample: peripheral blood mononuclear cells. Receptors were obtained from a man between 60 and 75 years old with T-cell large granular lymphocyte leukemia. Some clones in this sample may be carry-over from other donors' samples.

This chain joins TRBV6-5 and TRBJ2-7; no clear D. The V and J ends lost 0 bases and 3 bases respectively, with 6 bases between them. The CDR3 is 13 residues long. Germline CDR1 reads MNHEY; CDR2 reads SVGAGI. This chain's CDR3 is CASSYSGDYEQYF. In DNA, the CDR3 is TGTGCCAGCAGTTACTCTGGGGACTACGAGCAGTACTTC.

The J gene is TRBJ2-5, the V gene TRBV29-1, with D possibly TRBD1 on 6 matching bases. The germline gives CDR1 SQVTM, CDR2 ANQGSEA. V lost 8 bases and J 11 bases, leaving 12 bases between the germline ends. CDR3 length equals 9 residues. CDR3 sequence: CSISGTQYF. The CDR3 coding sequence is TGCAGCATCTCCGGGACACAGTACTTC.

V gene TRBV4-1 combines with J gene TRBJ1-5, with 7 nucleotides matching TRBD1. The V segment lost 0 bases and the J segment 2 bases; nucleotides outside the gene matches: 10. The germline gives CDR1 MGHRA, CDR2 YSYEKL. CDR3 size: 18 residues. The CDR3 region is CASSQDKWQGEGNQPQHF. The CDR3 region has the DNA TGCGCCAGCAGCCAAGATAAGTGGCAGGGGGAAGGCAATCAGCCCCAGCATTTT.

V gene TRBV7-5 combines with J gene TRBJ2-1. TRBV7-5 is a listed pseudogene. This CDR3 spans 13 amino acids. This chain's CDR3 is CARRGYSYNEQFF. The DNA for the CDR3 is TGTGCCAGAAGAGGCTACTCCTACAATGAGCAGTTCTTC.

V is TRBV9 and J is TRBJ2-1; 7 positions agree with TRBD2. Trimming cost V 1 base and J 9 bases; bases outside gene matches: 7. Per the germline V gene, CDR1 is SGDLS and CDR2 is YYNGEE. CDR3 length: 14 residues. CDR3 amino acids: CASSVSAGVSEQFF. The CDR3 DNA reads TGTGCCAGCAGCGTAAGCGCGGGAGTGAGTGAGCAGTTCTTC.

For this clone: In the same sample, other DNA sequences code for this CDR3. V is TRBV28 and J is TRBJ2-1, with D tentatively TRBD2 (7 bases). The CDR3 is made up of 16 amino acids. V lost 3 bases and J lost 0, with 12 bases in between. Germline CDR1 reads MDHEN; CDR2 reads SYDVKM. CDR3 sequence reads: CASSLGGGSSYNEQFF. CDR3 bases: TGTGCCAGCAGTTTGGGGGGGGGCAGCTCCTACAATGAGCAGTTCTTC.

This chain connects TRBV11-1 to TRBJ2-5; 9 bases line up with TRBD2. Germline lookup yields CDR1 SGHAT and CDR2 FQDESV (reference sequence). V dropped 3 bases and J dropped 5; count of bases not matched to a gene: 13. The CDR3 is 17 amino acids. As DNA, the CDR3 is TGTGCCAGCAGCTTCCCTCTGGGTAGCGGGAGAGAGGAGACCCAGTACTTC. Amino acids: CASSFPLGSGREETQYF.